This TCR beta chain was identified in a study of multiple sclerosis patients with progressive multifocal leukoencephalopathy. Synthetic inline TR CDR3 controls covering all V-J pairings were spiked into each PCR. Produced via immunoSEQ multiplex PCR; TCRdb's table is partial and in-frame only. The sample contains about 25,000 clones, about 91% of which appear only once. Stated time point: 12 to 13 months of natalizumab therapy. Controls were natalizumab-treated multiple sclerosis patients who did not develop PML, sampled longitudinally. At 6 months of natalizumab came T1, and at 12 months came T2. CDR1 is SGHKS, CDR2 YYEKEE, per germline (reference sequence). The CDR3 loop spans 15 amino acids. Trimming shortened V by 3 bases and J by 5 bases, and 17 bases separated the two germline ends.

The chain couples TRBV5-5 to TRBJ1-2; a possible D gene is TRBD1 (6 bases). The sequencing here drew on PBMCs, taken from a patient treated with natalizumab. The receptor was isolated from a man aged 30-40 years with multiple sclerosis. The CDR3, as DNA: TGTGCCAGCAGCTCTACAGGGATAGGAGGGTATGGCTACACCTTC. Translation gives CASSSTGIGGYGYTF.